The 26 T cell receptor beta chains below all came from one sample that was sequenced in a study of OX40 agonist ivuxolimab in advanced cancers. Data came from immunoSEQ multiplex PCR; TCRdb stores just in-frame clones and leaves some out. Here the sample spans 55,000 to 80,000 clones, roughly four fifths being singletons. Specimen: CD4+ or CD8+ T cells sorted from blood, collected in a trial of the OX40 agonist ivuxolimab. Every receptor here comes from an adult with an advanced solid tumor such as melanoma, head and neck, liver or kidney cancer.

The chain's CDR3 is CASSEGEGYGYTF. The CDR3 bases are TGCGCCAGCAGCGAGGGAGAGGGGTATGGCTACACCTTC. The rearrangement uses TRBV5-1 and TRBJ1-2; possible D gene TRBD1, 5 bases. CDR3 length: 13 residues. Per the germline V gene, CDR1 is SGHRS and CDR2 is YFSETQ. The V end was cut by 4 bases, the J end by 5 bases, with 12 bases between.

V gene TRBV6-5 combines with J gene TRBJ2-7; TRBD1 aligns across 7 bases. With 6 bases clipped from V and 3 bases from J, the junction kept 11 bases outside the gene matches. The germline V gene encodes CDR1 MNHEY and CDR2 SVGAGI. The CDR3 totals 15 residues. The CDR3 sequence: CASRLRTGGNYEQYF. The CDR3 DNA follows: TGTGCCAGCAGGCTCAGGACAGGTGGTAACTACGAGCAGTACTTC.

V is TRBV19 and J is TRBJ1-3, with 7 bases matching TRBD1. The V segment lost 4 bases and the J segment 4 bases; nucleotides outside the gene matches: 4. This CDR3 has 14 amino acids. Looked up from germline, CDR1 is LNHDA and CDR2 is SQIVND (reference sequence). The CDR3 nucleotides read TGTGCCAGTAGTAACCAGGGGGAAGGAAACACCATATATTTT. Amino acids: CASSNQGEGNTIYF.

CDR3 region: CASPRQGGGEKLFF. The CDR3 bases are TGTGCCAGCCCCCGACAGGGAGGAGGTGAAAAACTGTTTTTT. The genes are TRBV6-6 and TRBJ1-4; 7 bases are shared with TRBD1. Germline CDR1 reads MNHNY; CDR2 reads SVGAGI (reference sequence). Trimming removed 8 bases from V and 7 bases from J; junction bases left unmatched: 10. The CDR3 consists of 14 residues.

The chain employs TRBV14 and TRBJ1-1; D gene uncertain. CDR1 is SGHDN and CDR2 is FVKESK in the germline V gene. The V and J ends lost 4 bases and 1 base respectively, with 13 bases between them. The length of the CDR3 is 15 residues. The DNA for the CDR3 is TGTGCCAGCAGCCCCACTCGGACCAAGAACACTGAAGCTTTCTTT. It codes for CASSPTRTKNTEAFF. The variable domain in full, with the rest retrieved from reference TRBV14 and TRBJ1-1, is EAGVTQFPSHSVIEKGQTVTLRCDPISGHDNLYWYRRVMGKEIKFLLHFVKESKQDESGMPNNRFLAERTGGTYSTLKVQPAELEDSGVYFCASSPTRTKNTEAFFGQGTRLTVV.

The chain carries TRBV5-6 and TRBJ1-6; no clear D. With 4 bases removed from V and 10 bases from J, the gap between germline ends came to 21 bases. CDR3 length: 16 residues. Germline V gives CDR1 SGHDT, CDR2 YYEEEE. The CDR3 nucleotides read TGTGCCAGCAGCCACAAGGGCGGCAGTTCAACCTCACCCCTCCACTTT. It is translated as CASSHKGGSSTSPLHF.

The genes are TRBV9 and TRBJ1-3; D unclear. CDR1 and CDR2 (germline): SGDLS, YYNGEE. The CDR3 is 14 amino acids. The V gene lost 4 bases and the J gene lost 2 bases, with 10 bases spanning the gap. CDR3 sequence: CASSQTDTGNTIYF. In nucleotides, the CDR3 is TGTGCCAGCAGCCAAACTGATACTGGAAACACCATATATTTT. Together with reference TRBV9 and TRBJ1-3, the CDR3 gives the full variable domain: DSGVTQTPKHLITATGQRVTLRCSPRSGDLSVYWYQQSLDQGLQFLIQYYNGEERAKGNILERFSAQQFPDLHSELNLSSLELGDSALYFCASSQTDTGNTIYFGEGSWLTVV.

A single count supports this clone. The rearrangement joins TRBV30 to TRBJ2-6, with no clear D. The V and J ends lost 8 bases and 0 bases respectively, with 11 bases between them. CDR3 length equals 14 residues. Germline-derived CDR1 and CDR2 are GTSNPN and SVGIG (reference sequence). The CDR3 nucleotides are TGTGCCAATAAATCACCCTCTGGGGCCAACGTCCTGACTTTC. Residues: CANKSPSGANVLTF.

The V and J genes are TRBV27 and TRBJ1-2; 9 nucleotides agree with TRBD1. Trimming took 4 bases from V and 7 from J; bases not matched to a gene: 7. The germline V gene has CDR1 MNHEY and CDR2 SMNVEV (reference sequence). The CDR3 is 14 amino acids. This CDR3 reads CASSWRQGGRGYTF. In nucleotides, the CDR3 is TGTGCCAGCAGTTGGAGACAGGGGGGACGTGGCTACACCTTC.

The chain joins TRBV9 to TRBJ2-3; 10 nucleotides agree with TRBD2. Germline trimming cut 4 bases from V and 5 bases from J; bases unmatched to any gene: 13. The germline V gene encodes CDR1 SGDLS and CDR2 YYNGEE. The CDR3 sequence is 17 residues long. CDR3 sequence reads: CASSLTGTSVGKDTQYF. The DNA of the CDR3 is TGTGCCAGCAGCCTAACCGGGACTAGCGTGGGGAAAGATACGCAGTATTTT. Combining the CDR3 with reference TRBV9 and TRBJ2-3 gives the whole variable domain DSGVTQTPKHLITATGQRVTLRCSPRSGDLSVYWYQQSLDQGLQFLIQYYNGEERAKGNILERFSAQQFPDLHSELNLSSLELGDSALYFCASSLTGTSVGKDTQYFGPGTRLTVL.

The J gene is TRBJ2-6, the V gene TRBV2; no clear D gene. Per the germline V gene, CDR1 is SNHLY and CDR2 is FYNNEI. This CDR3 contains 16 residues. V lost 1 base and J 2 bases, leaving 9 bases between the germline ends. The CDR3: CASSEDGNPGANVLTF. In nucleotides, the CDR3 is TGTGCCAGCAGTGAAGATGGGAATCCTGGGGCCAACGTCCTGACTTTC.

The J gene is TRBJ2-7, the V gene TRBV19; D unresolved. This CDR3 has 12 residues. Trimming removed 7 bases from V and 3 bases from J, with 10 bases in between. Germline CDR1 reads LNHDA; CDR2 reads SQIVND (reference sequence). The CDR3 sequence is CASIWFYYEQYF. The CDR3 DNA sequence: TGTGCCAGTATCTGGTTCTACTACGAGCAGTACTTC.

The chain employs TRBV18 and TRBJ1-1; D gene uncertain. The germline V gene encodes CDR1 KGHSH and CDR2 LQKENI. V dropped 3 bases and J dropped 3 bases, with 11 bases sitting between them. CDR3 length: 14 amino acids. The CDR3 bases are TGTGCCAGCTCACCCGTCGGGGTCGACACTGAAGCTTTCTTT. It yields the protein CASSPVGVDTEAFF.

Ten or more counts support this clone. V and J are TRBV4-1 and TRBJ1-1, with a weak D call TRBD1 (6 bases). Trimming removed 2 bases from V and 1 base from J, with 8 bases in between. The CDR3 loop spans 14 amino acids. Germline CDR1 reads MGHRA; CDR2 reads YSYEKL. Written as DNA, the CDR3 is TGCGCCAGCAGCCAAACAGGGCCGAACACTGAAGCTTTCTTT. This translates into CASSQTGPNTEAFF.

The V and J genes are TRBV5-4 and TRBJ1-1; D gene uncertain. Germline CDR1 and CDR2: SGHNT and YYREEE (reference sequence). The CDR3 is 12 residues long. V shed 1 base and J shed 5 bases, with 6 bases lying between them. The CDR3 here is CASSLRLTEAFF. The CDR3 DNA sequence: TGTGCCAGCAGCTTGAGACTTACTGAAGCTTTCTTT.

This clone was found a few times. The chain links TRBV2 to TRBJ1-6; 9 nucleotides align to TRBD1. V dropped 3 bases and J dropped 9; count of bases not matched to a gene: 6. The CDR3 runs to 15 residues. In germline, CDR1 is SNHLY, CDR2 FYNNEI. The CDR3 protein is CASSDPGQGSSPLHF. CDR3 bases: TGTGCCAGCAGTGACCCGGGACAGGGAAGTTCACCCCTCCACTTT.

This chain joins TRBV5-1 and TRBJ1-2; TRBD1 is a possible D gene (5 bases). CDR1 and CDR2 (germline): SGHRS, YFSETQ. The CDR3 extends over 14 amino acids. Trimming took off 1 base at V and 3 bases at J, with 10 bases between the two ends. Here the CDR3 DNA reads TGCGCCAGCAGCTTGTTGGGGGAGGACTATGGCTACACCTTC. It yields the protein CASSLLGEDYGYTF. The full variable domain, rest sourced from reference TRBV5-1 and TRBJ1-2, is KAGVTQTPRYLIKTRGQQVTLSCSPISGHRSVSWYQQTPGQGLQFLFEYFSETQRNKGNFPGRFSGRQFSNSRSEMNVSTLELGDSALYLCASSLLGEDYGYTFGSGTRLTVV.

Written as DNA, the CDR3 is TGCAGCGTTATGCCTAAGGGCACTGAAGCTTTCTTT. Translation: CSVMPKGTEAFF. The chain combines TRBV29-1 with TRBJ1-1; no firm D call. Trimming cost V 5 bases and J 4 bases, with 11 bases left between them. Looked up from germline, CDR1 is SQVTM and CDR2 is ANQGSEA. The CDR3 sequence is 12 residues long.

V usage is TRBV7-9 and J usage is TRBJ2-5; D is possibly TRBD1 (6 bases). The CDR3 spans 16 residues. Germline-derived CDR1 and CDR2 are SEHNR and FQNEAQ (reference sequence). Deletions cut 5 bases from V and 3 bases from J, with 19 bases between. The CDR3: CASSPGRLDRKETQYF. In nucleotides, the CDR3 is TGTGCCAGCAGCCCTGGCCGTTTGGACAGAAAAGAGACCCAGTACTTC.

The J gene is TRBJ2-7, the V gene TRBV30; a possible D gene is TRBD1 (5 bases). Germline V gene data show CDR1 as GTSNPN and CDR2 as SVGIG (reference sequence). V was shortened by 2 bases and J by 7 bases, with 12 bases between the two germline ends. This CDR3 contains 12 residues. In DNA form, the CDR3 reads TGTGCCTGGAGTAGAGGTGGGGCGGAGCAGTACTTC. It yields the protein CAWSRGGAEQYF.

Only a few counts were recorded for this clone. This chain connects TRBV5-1 to TRBJ1-6, with 8 bases identical to TRBD1. The CDR3 runs to 16 residues. Germline V CDR1 and CDR2: SGHRS, YFSETQ. V lost 0 bases and J lost 5; bases outside the gene matches: 4. The CDR3 loop is CASSLGPTGDNSPLHF. The CDR3 DNA follows: TGCGCCAGCAGCTTGGGGCCGACAGGGGATAATTCACCCCTCCACTTT.

The chain employs TRBV19 and TRBJ1-2; D is ambiguous. Trimming pared 4 bases from V and 2 bases from J, leaving 8 bases between. Germline loops: CDR1 LNHDA, CDR2 SQIVND (reference sequence). The CDR3 sequence is 13 residues long. This CDR3 is CASSTAANYGYTF. The CDR3 DNA reads TGTGCCAGTAGTACGGCGGCAAACTATGGCTACACCTTC.

J is TRBJ2-5 and V is TRBV7-6; unclear D gene. The CDR3 totals 13 residues. V was cut by 4 bases and J by 2 bases, with 8 bases left in between. CDR1 is SGHVS and CDR2 is FNYEAQ in the germline V gene. CDR3 sequence: CASSSPGQETQYF. CDR3 bases: TGTGCCAGCAGCTCCCCCGGTCAAGAGACCCAGTACTTC.

This chain uses TRBV7-9 with TRBJ2-1; no clear D. CDR3 length: 13 residues. V gave up 2 bases and J gave up 5 bases, with 7 bases separating them. Germline V gene sequence: CDR1 SEHNR, CDR2 FQNEAQ (reference sequence). DNA for the CDR3: TGTGCCAGCAGCTTACGGGCCGACAATGAGCAGTTCTTC. It is translated as CASSLRADNEQFF.

The chain is built from TRBV6-1 and TRBJ1-5; no firm D call. Germline CDR1 MNHNS, CDR2 SASEGT. The CDR3 is made up of 14 amino acids. Trimming stripped 9 bases from V and 4 bases from J, with 16 bases between. DNA for the CDR3: TGTGCCAGTGGACTCCTTGATCATAATCAGCCCCAGCATTTT. This translates into CASGLLDHNQPQHF.

The chain combines TRBV28 with TRBJ1-2, with TRBD1 identical over 8 bases. The trim removed 6 bases at V and 5 bases at J, leaving 5 bases unmatched. CDR3 length: 13 residues. The V gene's germline CDR1 is MDHEN and CDR2 SYDVKM. The chain's CDR3 is CASSSGQGYGYTF. CDR3 DNA: TGTGCCAGCAGCTCCGGACAGGGTTATGGCTACACCTTC.